The T cell receptor beta chain under discussion was sequenced for a study of blood T cell repertoires in COVID-19. This table comes from immunoSEQ multiplex PCR, and its TCRdb copy is limited to in-frame clones, with some not included. Here the sample spans roughly 100,000 clones, about 90% being singletons. Germline V gives CDR1 SGDLS, CDR2 YYNGEE. After removal of 0 bases from V and 0 bases from J, the junction contained 2 bases not matched to a gene. The length of the CDR3 is 16 residues. The V and J genes are TRBV9 and TRBJ2-2; 7 nucleotides line up with TRBD1. The clonotype was recovered from a human donor in a cohort sampled during active COVID-19. What was sequenced was peripheral blood. For the CDR3, the DNA is TGTGCCAGCAGCGTAGAGGGACAGACGAACACCGGGGAGCTGTTTTTT. Amino acids: CASSVEGQTNTGELFF.